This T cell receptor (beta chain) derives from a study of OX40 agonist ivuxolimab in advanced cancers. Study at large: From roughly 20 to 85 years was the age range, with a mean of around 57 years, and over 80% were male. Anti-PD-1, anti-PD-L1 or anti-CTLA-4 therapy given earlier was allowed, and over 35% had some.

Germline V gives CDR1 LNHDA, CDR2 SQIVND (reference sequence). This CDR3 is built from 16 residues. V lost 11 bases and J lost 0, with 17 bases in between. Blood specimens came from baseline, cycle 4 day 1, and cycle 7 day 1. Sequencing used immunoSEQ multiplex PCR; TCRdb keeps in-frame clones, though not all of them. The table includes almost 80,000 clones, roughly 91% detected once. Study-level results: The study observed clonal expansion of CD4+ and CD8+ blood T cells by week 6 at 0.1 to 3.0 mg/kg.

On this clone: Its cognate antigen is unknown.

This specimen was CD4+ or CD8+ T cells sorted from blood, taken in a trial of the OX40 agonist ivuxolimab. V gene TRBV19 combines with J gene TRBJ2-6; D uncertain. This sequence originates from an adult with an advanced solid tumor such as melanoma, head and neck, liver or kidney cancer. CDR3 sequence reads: CAPTRALTSGANVLTF. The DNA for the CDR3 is TGTGCCCCTACCCGGGCCCTAACCTCTGGGGCCAACGTCCTGACTTTC.